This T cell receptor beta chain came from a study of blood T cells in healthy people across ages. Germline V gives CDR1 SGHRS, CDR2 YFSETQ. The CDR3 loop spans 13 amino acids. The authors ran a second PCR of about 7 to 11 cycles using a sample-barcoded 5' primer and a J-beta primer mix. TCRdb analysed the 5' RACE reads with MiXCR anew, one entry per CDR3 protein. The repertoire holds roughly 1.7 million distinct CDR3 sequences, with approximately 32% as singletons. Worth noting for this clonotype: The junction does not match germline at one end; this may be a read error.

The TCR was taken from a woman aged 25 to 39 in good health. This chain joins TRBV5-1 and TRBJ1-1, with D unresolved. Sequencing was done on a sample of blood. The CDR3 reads CAGSHGENTEAFF. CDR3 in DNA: TGCGCCGGCAGCCACGGGGAGAACACTGAAGCTTTCTTT.